The T cell receptor (beta chain) under discussion was sequenced for a study of regulatory T cells in long-lasting Graves disease. Study details: To qualify as persistent, Graves' disease required over 5 years of antithyroid drugs with positive TSH receptor antibodies.

CDR3-region Arm-PCR and iRepertoire HTBI primers produced the TCR beta libraries. TCRdb reprocessed the multiplex PCR reads via MiXCR and lists one record per CDR3 protein. This sample has hundreds of thousands of distinct CDR3 sequences, with less than 25% found just once. This CDR3 contains 13 residues. CDR1 is SQVTM and CDR2 is ANQGSEA in the germline V gene. Germline trimming cut 4 bases from V and 4 bases from J; bases unmatched to any gene: 3. Time point here: persistent/refractory GD, antithyroid drugs over 5 years with positive TRAb. After RNA was extracted from PBMCs, the TCR library was made from it. Each of the patients was recruited from an endocrinology department situated in Xi'an, China. About 10 milliliters of peripheral blood were taken and placed in EDTA tubes.

V is TRBV29-1 and J is TRBJ2-5; 10 bases line up with TRBD1. This TCR was sampled from a female donor with Graves disease. The material was peripheral blood mononuclear cells (PBMCs), obtained when the disease was refractory, from a patient treated with antithyroid drugs. CDR3 sequence: CSVGTGGRETQYF. CDR3 nucleotide sequence: TGCAGCGTTGGGACAGGGGGTCGAGAGACCCAGTACTTC.